These T cell receptor beta chains were read from a single sample in a study of read filtering for tumor transcriptome and immune sequencing. A single record per CDR3 protein comes from TCRdb applying MiXCR to the reads. The sample has 20,000 to 25,000 distinct CDR3 sequences; about 13% are singletons. The specimen sequenced was a population of CD138-negative cells sorted from bone marrow. The receptors were sampled from a donor at least 40 years old with multiple myeloma. Both conserved end residues are part of each CDR3. D genes are given only for firm matches. Clone size is not always given. Where it is, it says once, few, many or a class for expanded clones.

D gene | clone size | J gene | V gene | CDR3 DNA | CDR3 protein
. | medium-sized | TRBJ1-6 | TRBV29-1 | TGCAGCGTTAGAATGGACAGTGGCTCTAATTCACCCCTCCACTTT | CSVRMDSGSNSPLHF
. | many | TRBJ1-2 | TRBV15 | TGTGCCACCAGCGGCGGACGGATCCAAGGCTACACCTTC | CATSGGRIQGYTF
. | many | TRBJ2-1 | TRBV5-1 | TGCGCCAGCAGCTTGACAGGAAGGAGTGAGCAGTTCTTC | CASSLTGRSEQFF
TRBD1 | many | TRBJ1-1 | TRBV7-9 | TGTGCCAGCAGCTTCGAGGGGGCTAACACTGAAGCTTTCTTT | CASSFEGANTEAFF
TRBD1 | many | TRBJ2-3 | TRBV5-1 | TGCGCCAGCAGGACAGGGGGCTCAGATACGCAGTATTTT | CASRTGGSDTQYF
TRBD1 | . | TRBJ2-1 | TRBV7-6 | TGTGCCAGCAGCTTTCGGACAGGGGGCAATGAGCAGTTCTTC | CASSFRTGGNEQFF
TRBD1 | . | TRBJ1-1 | TRBV6-6 | TGTGCCAGCAGGGCGGGACAGAACATTGAAGCTTTCTTT | CASRAGQNIEAFF
. | many | TRBJ1-5 | TRBV29-1 | TGCAGCGTCGCCTTGGGGGGGAATCAGCCCCAGCATTTT | CSVALGGNQPQHF
TRBD1 | many | TRBJ1-5 | TRBV7-9 | TGTGCCAGCAGCTTAGGGACAGGGGCCGTTAGCAATCAGCCCCAGCATTTT | CASSLGTGAVSNQPQHF
. | many | TRBJ2-1 | TRBV3-1 | TGTGCCAGCAGCCAAGGCGTGGCAGCGCAGATAAAGCAGTTCTTC | CASSQGVAAQIKQFF
. | . | TRBJ2-5 | TRBV11-2 | TGTGCCAGCAGCTCGACCGGTGACTGGCAGACCCAGTACTTC | CASSSTGDWQTQYF
. | . | TRBJ2-5 | TRBV5-1 | TGCGCCAGCAGCATCCCCTCTTCCGTCGGGGCGACCCAGTACTTC | CASSIPSSVGATQYF
. | . | TRBJ1-1 | TRBV6-2/TRBV6-3 | TGTGCCAGCAGTTACGGATCTGAAGCTTTCTTT | CASSYGSEAFF
. | many | TRBJ1-1 | TRBV7-3 | TGTGCCAGCAGCTCGTTGCAGGGGAACACTGAAGCTTTCTTT | CASSSLQGNTEAFF
. | many | TRBJ2-2 | TRBV29-1 | TGCAGCGTTGAATTCGGGCAGGGGCCCGGGGAGCTGTTTTTT | CSVEFGQGPGELFF
TRBD1 | . | TRBJ1-6 | TRBV14 | TGTGCCAGCAGCGGACAGGGGGTGGGTAATTCACCCCTCCACTTT | CASSGQGVGNSPLHF
TRBD1 | few | TRBJ2-3 | TRBV20-1 | TGCAGTGCGGGGACAGGGCTCACAGATACGCAGTATTTT | CSAGTGLTDTQYF
. | . | TRBJ1-1 | TRBV19 | TGTGTCAGTAGCGTCGGGGGCAGGGCGAACACTGAAGCTTTCTTT | CVSSVGGRANTEAFF
. | few | TRBJ2-1 | TRBV19 | TGTGCCAGTAGTATTGGGGGCAATGAGCAGTTCTTC | CASSIGGNEQFF
. | . | TRBJ1-1 | TRBV29-1 | TGCAGCGACACACAGGGAGGGACCACTGAAGCTTTCTTT | CSDTQGGTTEAFF
. | . | TRBJ2-1 | TRBV28 | TGTGCCAGCAGTAGAGGGGGTGGGCAGTTCTTC | CASSRGGGQFF
. | many | TRBJ1-3 | TRBV12-3/TRBV12-4 | TGTGCCAGCAGTTTAGATCGAGGGCCTTACTCTGGAAACACCATATATTTT | CASSLDRGPYSGNTIYF
. | few | TRBJ2-4 | TRBV2 | TGTGCCAGCAGTGAAGCAGGAGGGGGGGTCAAAAACATTCAGTACTTC | CASSEAGGGVKNIQYF
. | many | TRBJ1-1 | TRBV7-9 | TGTGCCAGCAGCTTAGTATCTGGGACGAACACTGAAGCTTTCTTT | CASSLVSGTNTEAFF
. | many | TRBJ2-1 | TRBV23-1 | TGCGCCAGCAGTCAACGGGGAAAACAGCTCCGACTCCCCTACAATGAGCAGTTCTTC | CASSQRGKQLRLPYNEQFF
TRBD2 | many | TRBJ2-1 | TRBV19 | TGTGCCAGTAAAAATAGCGGGAACTCCTACAATGAGCAGTTCTTC | CASKNSGNSYNEQFF
. | . | TRBJ2-5 | TRBV7-2 | TGTGCCAGCAGCTTAGGTTTAAAAGAGACCCAGTACTTC | CASSLGLKETQYF
TRBD1 | few | TRBJ2-1 | TRBV5-1 | TGCGCCAGCAGCGAAGACAGGGTATACAATGAGCAGTTCTTC | CASSEDRVYNEQFF
TRBD1 | few | TRBJ1-1 | TRBV28 | TGTGCCAGCAGTCCGACCGGACAGGCTGAAGCTTTCTTT | CASSPTGQAEAFF
. | many | TRBJ2-5 | TRBV25-1 | TGTGCCAGCAGTGCGTTTAAGGGGCAGGAGACCCAGTACTTC | CASSAFKGQETQYF
TRBD1 | . | TRBJ2-1 | TRBV5-5 | TGTGCCAGCAGCAGGGACAGCCACTACAATGAGCAGTTCTTC | CASSRDSHYNEQFF
TRBD1 | many | TRBJ1-1 | TRBV2 | TGTGCCAGCAGTGAACGTACAGGGGGCTACACTGAAGCTTTCTTT | CASSERTGGYTEAFF
. | . | TRBJ2-7 | TRBV5-1 | TGCGCCAGCACCCCGACGACAGGTGGTCGCGAGCAGTACTTC | CASTPTTGGREQYF
. | . | TRBJ2-1 | TRBV10-2 | TGCGCCAGCCCAGCAGTCCAAGAGCAGTTCTTC | CASPAVQEQFF
. | many | TRBJ2-7 | TRBV28 | TGTGCCAGCAGAAGAGCGGAGACTCCATACGAGCAGTACTTC | CASRRAETPYEQYF
. | many | TRBJ1-5 | TRBV15 | TGTGCCACCAGCGGAACAGATCAGCCCCAGCATTTT | CATSGTDQPQHF
TRBD2 | . | TRBJ2-2 | TRBV6-5 | TGTGCCAGCAGTCGCCGGACTAGCAGAAACACCGGGGAGCTGTTTTTT | CASSRRTSRNTGELFF
TRBD1 | many | TRBJ1-1 | TRBV6-1 | TGTGCCAGTCTCCCTCAGGGGGGGACCTACACTGAAGCTTTCTTT | CASLPQGGTYTEAFF
TRBD1 | many | TRBJ1-1 | TRBV29-1 | TGCAGCACCAGGACAGGAGCGAACACTGAAGCTTTCTTT | CSTRTGANTEAFF
TRBD2 | few | TRBJ2-7 | TRBV4-1 | TGCGCCAGCAGCCCAGTACTAGCGGGAACCTACGAGCAGTACTTC | CASSPVLAGTYEQYF
. | . | TRBJ1-2 | TRBV7-9 | TGTGCCAGCAGCTTAGGCCAGGGATTCGGCTATGGCTACACCTTC | CASSLGQGFGYGYTF
. | many | TRBJ2-7 | TRBV7-9 | TGTGCCAGCACCCCCGGGAGCGGTTTTGGCTACGAGCAGTACTTC | CASTPGSGFGYEQYF
TRBD2 | many | TRBJ2-1 | TRBV5-4 | TGTGCCAGCAGCTTGGGGGCTAGCGGGAGTCTCAATGAGCAGTTCTTC | CASSLGASGSLNEQFF
. | few | TRBJ2-2 | TRBV5-5 | TGTGCCAGCAGGCTTAACACCGGGGAGCTGTTTTTT | CASRLNTGELFF
. | many | TRBJ2-7 | TRBV29-1 | TGCAGCGTTGTCCTACAGGAGGGCATCGAGCAGTACTTC | CSVVLQEGIEQYF
. | many | TRBJ2-3 | TRBV20-1 | TGCAGTGCTAGAGACGGTAACACAGATACGCAGTATTTT | CSARDGNTDTQYF
. | many | TRBJ1-1 | TRBV2 | TGTGCCAGCAGTTATAGGAACACTGAAGCTTTCTTT | CASSYRNTEAFF
. | many | TRBJ2-5 | TRBV28 | TGTGCCAGCAGATCCATACAACGCAGGGTCCAAGAGACCCAGTACTTC | CASRSIQRRVQETQYF
TRBD2 | many | TRBJ2-3 | TRBV7-9 | TGTGCCAGCAGCGATAGCGGGAGGGCCCCCACAGATACGCAGTATTTT | CASSDSGRAPTDTQYF
TRBD2 | many | TRBJ2-2 | TRBV7-9 | TGTGCCAGCGAAAGTCCGGGACTAGCGGGAGAGTACACCGGGGAGCTGTTTTTT | CASESPGLAGEYTGELFF
. | few | TRBJ2-7 | TRBV7-6 | TGTGCCAGCAGCACCCCAGGGCCGACCTACGAGCAGTACTTC | CASSTPGPTYEQYF
TRBD2 | many | TRBJ2-1 | TRBV20-1 | TGCAGTGCTAGATCCGGGACTAGCGTCTACAATGAGCAGTTCTTC | CSARSGTSVYNEQFF
TRBD1 | many | TRBJ1-1 | TRBV29-1 | TGCAGCGTTGAAGCCGGGACAGGATTGCTTAATGAAGCTTTCTTT | CSVEAGTGLLNEAFF
. | many | TRBJ2-3 | TRBV7-3 | TGTGCCAGCGGCAAGGGGGGCGGTTCCACAGATACGCAGTATTTT | CASGKGGGSTDTQYF
TRBD1 | many | TRBJ2-3 | TRBV7-2 | TGTGCCAGCAGCTTAGGTGGACAGGGGTCAGATACGCAGTATTTT | CASSLGGQGSDTQYF
TRBD2 | many | TRBJ2-5 | TRBV3-1 | TGTGCCAGCAGTCTAAACCCGGGACGGGAGGAGGAGACCCAGTACTTC | CASSLNPGREEETQYF
TRBD2 | many | TRBJ2-3 | TRBV5-1 | TGCGCCAGCAGCTTCGGGACTAGCTCTACAGATACGCAGTATTTT | CASSFGTSSTDTQYF
TRBD2 | many | TRBJ2-5 | TRBV7-2 | TGTGCCAGCAGCTTAGCCCGGACTAGCGGACAAGAGACCCAGTACTTC | CASSLARTSGQETQYF
TRBD1 | many | TRBJ2-7 | TRBV20-1 | TGCAGTGCTGGAGGACAGGGAACCTACGAGCAGTACTTC | CSAGGQGTYEQYF